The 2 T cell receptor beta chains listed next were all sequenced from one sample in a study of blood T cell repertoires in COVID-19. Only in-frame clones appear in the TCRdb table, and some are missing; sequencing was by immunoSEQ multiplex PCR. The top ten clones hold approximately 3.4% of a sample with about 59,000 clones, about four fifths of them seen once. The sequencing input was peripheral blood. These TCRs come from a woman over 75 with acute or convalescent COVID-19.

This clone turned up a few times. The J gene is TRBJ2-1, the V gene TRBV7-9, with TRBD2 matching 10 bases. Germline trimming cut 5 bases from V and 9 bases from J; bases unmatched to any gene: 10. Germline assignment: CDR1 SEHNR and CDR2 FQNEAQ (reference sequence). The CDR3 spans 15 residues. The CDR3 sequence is CASSPKRGGPVEQFF. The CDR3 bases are TGTGCCAGCAGCCCAAAGCGGGGGGGGCCCGTTGAGCAGTTCTTC.

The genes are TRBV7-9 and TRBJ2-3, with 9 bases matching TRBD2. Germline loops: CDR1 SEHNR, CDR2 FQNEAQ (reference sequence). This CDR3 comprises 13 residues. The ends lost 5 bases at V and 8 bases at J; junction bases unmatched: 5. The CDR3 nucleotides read TGTGCCAGCAGCAGTAGCGGGAGCGGTACGCAGTATTTT. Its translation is CASSSSGSGTQYF.